Each of the 13 T cell receptor beta chains below was sequenced from the same sample in a study of cytomegalovirus exposure and HLA in healthy donors. Profiled with immunoSEQ multiplex PCR; TCRdb holds only in-frame clones, not every one. The sample holds 90,000 to 130,000 clones; approximately 96% are singletons and the top ten take 0.67%. The specimen was PBMCs. All receptors come from a woman under 30 in good health and CMV-seronegative.

V usage is TRBV28 and J usage is TRBJ1-2; 10 bases map to TRBD1. Germline V CDR1 and CDR2: MDHEN, SYDVKM. The trim removed 7 bases at V and 5 bases at J, leaving 7 bases unmatched. The CDR3 consists of 14 residues. CDR3 DNA: TGTGCCAGCACACCGAGACAGGGGGCTTATGGCTACACCTTC. This translates into CASTPRQGAYGYTF.

The chain has TRBV11-2 and TRBJ2-1, with 9 positions matching TRBD1. The CDR3 totals 15 residues. Germline CDR1 is SGHAT and CDR2 is FQNNGV. With 6 bases clipped from V and 4 bases from J, the junction kept 7 bases outside the gene matches. The CDR3 here is CASSKTGTGYNEQFF. The CDR3 bases are TGTGCCAGCAGTAAGACCGGGACAGGGTACAATGAGCAGTTCTTC.

A few counts support this clone. V is TRBV5-1 and J is TRBJ1-6, with D perhaps matching TRBD1 (5 bases). CDR1 is SGHRS and CDR2 is YFSETQ in the germline V gene. Deletions cut 0 bases from V and 9 bases from J, with 16 bases between. CDR3 length equals 16 residues. The CDR3 reads CASSLDYSGVGSPLHF. CDR3 bases: TGCGCCAGCAGCTTGGATTATTCGGGGGTCGGTTCACCCCTCCACTTT.

This clone was counted once. V is TRBV28 and J is TRBJ1-1; D uncertain. There are 14 residues in the CDR3. V gave up 2 bases and J gave up 4 bases, with 11 bases separating them. Germline loops: CDR1 MDHEN, CDR2 SYDVKM. The CDR3 is CASSLEWQRTEAFF. CDR3 DNA: TGTGCCAGCAGTTTAGAGTGGCAGCGCACTGAAGCTTTCTTT.

The chain couples TRBV6-4 to TRBJ1-2; weak D call: TRBD1 (5 bases). This CDR3 is built from 16 residues. Between the trimmed V and J ends, which lost 2 bases and 6 bases, there was a span of 19 bases. The V gene's germline CDR1 is MRHNA and CDR2 SNTAGT. The CDR3 nucleotides are TGTGCCAGCAGTGACGGTTTTACCAGGGCGGCAAATGGCTACACCTTC. Residues: CASSDGFTRAANGYTF.

The chain uses TRBV7-3 and TRBJ1-1, with D possibly being TRBD1 (5 bases). The length of the CDR3 is 14 residues. Germline lookup yields CDR1 SGHTA and CDR2 FQGTGA. The ends were cut back, 5 bases at V and 0 bases at J, with 10 bases in the middle. Here the CDR3 DNA reads TGTGCCAGCAGCCCCGGACACTTGAACACTGAAGCTTTCTTT. The encoded protein is CASSPGHLNTEAFF.

V is TRBV9 and J is TRBJ2-5; the D is unclear. Trimming removed 7 bases at V and 2 bases at J, with 6 bases between. CDR3 size: 11 residues. The germline V gene encodes CDR1 SGDLS and CDR2 YYNGEE. CDR3 sequence (DNA): TGTGCCAGCGGCAAGCAAGAGACCCAGTACTTC. Translating gives CASGKQETQYF.

The chain recombines TRBV7-3 with TRBJ2-1, with 9 nucleotides matching TRBD1. Germline CDR1 and CDR2: SGHTA and FQGTGA. V lost 5 bases, J lost 5 bases, and 7 bases stayed unmatched. The CDR3 length is 15 residues. The CDR3 sequence is CASSTGTGLHNEQFF. CDR3 DNA sequence: TGTGCCAGCAGCACAGGGACAGGGCTCCACAATGAGCAGTTCTTC.

This rearrangement joins TRBV6-5 to TRBJ2-3, with D possibly TRBD2 on 7 matching bases. The V gene lost 5 bases and the J gene lost 3 bases, with 15 bases spanning the gap. Germline loops: CDR1 MNHEY, CDR2 SVGAGI. The CDR3 extends over 15 amino acids. The CDR3 region is CASSTRGGPTDTQYF. In DNA, the CDR3 is TGTGCCAGCAGTACGAGGGGGGGCCCAACAGATACGCAGTATTTT.

The chain has TRBV5-1 and TRBJ2-1, with 7 bases matching TRBD1. The CDR3 runs 16 residues. Trimming removed 0 bases from V and 4 bases from J; junction bases left unmatched: 7. Germline lookup yields CDR1 SGHRS and CDR2 YFSETQ. CDR3 residues: CASSLGGQLGYNEQFF. CDR3 coding DNA: TGCGCCAGCAGCTTGGGGGGACAGTTGGGGTACAATGAGCAGTTCTTC.

The chain joins TRBV7-2 to TRBJ1-2; 11 bases map to TRBD1. The CDR3 covers 15 residues. Trimming removed 0 bases from V and 7 bases from J; junction bases left unmatched: 4. The V gene's germline CDR1 is SGHTA and CDR2 FQGNSA. CDR3 amino acids: CASSLAPGQGVGYTF. CDR3 bases: TGTGCCAGCAGCTTAGCCCCGGGACAGGGGGTTGGCTACACCTTC.

The J gene is TRBJ2-7, the V gene TRBV7-8, with unresolved D. The V and J ends lost 5 bases and 1 base respectively, with 3 bases between them. The length of the CDR3 is 11 residues. Germline CDR1 SGHVS, CDR2 FQNEAQ. CDR3 coding DNA: TGTGCCAGCAGCCCTTCCTACGAGCAGTACTTC. As protein: CASSPSYEQYF.

V gene TRBV2 combines with J gene TRBJ2-7; TRBD2 matches 8 bases. There are 14 residues in the CDR3. V was pared by 3 bases and J by 2 bases, with 3 bases of the junction left unmatched. CDR1 SNHLY and CDR2 FYNNEI come from the germline V gene. The CDR3 loop is CASSEVSGTYEQYF. For the CDR3, the DNA is TGTGCCAGCAGTGAGGTTAGCGGGACCTACGAGCAGTACTTC.